The clone carrying this TCR beta chain has only a few counts. Its specificity is not known. One entry per CDR3 protein, called by TCRdb with MiXCR from the RT-PCR reads. The sample shows 500,000 to 600,000 distinct CDR3 sequences, around 8% of them seen only once. The data were obtained in a study of response to subunit inactivated influenza vaccine. General observations from the study: Few additional T cells are recruited per seasonal influenza vaccination, authors suggested.

Germline V gives CDR1 SGHVS, CDR2 FQNEAQ. J lost 5 bases, V lost 4 bases, and 3 bases had no gene match. The CDR3 is 13 residues long. V gene TRBV7-8 combines with J gene TRBJ1-1, with 8 bases that match TRBD1. Sample: PBMCs from blood, taken less than 30 months after vaccination. The sequence was obtained from a man between 50 and 70 years old who received an inactivated influenza vaccine. The CDR3 DNA is TGTGCCAGCAGCTCAGGGGGCGCGACTGAAGCTTTCTTT. The encoded protein is CASSSGGATEAFF.